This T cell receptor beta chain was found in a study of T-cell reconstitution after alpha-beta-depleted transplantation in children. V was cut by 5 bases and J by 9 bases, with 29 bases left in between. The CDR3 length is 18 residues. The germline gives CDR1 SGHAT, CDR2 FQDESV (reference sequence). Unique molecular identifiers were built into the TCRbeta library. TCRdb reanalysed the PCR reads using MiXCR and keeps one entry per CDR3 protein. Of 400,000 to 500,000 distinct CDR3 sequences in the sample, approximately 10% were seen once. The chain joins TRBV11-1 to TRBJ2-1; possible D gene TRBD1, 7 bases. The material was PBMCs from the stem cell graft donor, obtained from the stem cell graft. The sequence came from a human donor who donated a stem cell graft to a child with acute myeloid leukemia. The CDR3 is CASSRGLRGLTTGPEQFF. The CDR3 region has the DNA TGTGCCAGCAGCAGGGGACTGCGCGGGCTGACGACAGGGCCTGAGCAGTTCTTC.